These 19 T cell receptor beta chains share one sample of origin, sequenced in a study of T cells in Graves' hyperthyroidism and ophthalmopathy. RNA transcripts were the template for amplifying TCR beta CDR3 regions. A set of HTBI primers served as the primers for a first-round RT-PCR of the TCR CDR3. Via MiXCR, TCRdb re-called the multiplex PCR reads, giving one row per CDR3 protein. Of under 350,000 distinct CDR3 sequences in the sample, over 15% are singletons; the top ten hold 45% to 55%. The sequencing input was blood. Every receptor here comes from a woman aged 45-65 years with Graves' hyperthyroidism.

This clonotype was detected ten times or more. The V gene is TRBV6-1, the J gene TRBJ2-7; D is ambiguous. CDR1 and CDR2 (germline): MNHNS, SASEGT. Deletions cut 7 bases from V and 4 bases from J, with 20 bases between. CDR3 length: 15 amino acids. The DNA of the CDR3 is TGTGCCAGCACCCCTTTTGGGCGAGACGATTACGAGCAGTACTTC. Translating it yields CASTPFGRDDYEQYF.

This clonotype was counted a few times. The chain is built from TRBV5-5 and TRBJ2-1; no firm D call. The V end lost 4 bases, the J end lost 6 bases, and 11 bases lay between the germline ends. Per germline, CDR1 SGHKS and CDR2 YYEKEE (reference sequence). This CDR3 spans 13 amino acids. CDR3: CASSPASSNEQFF. The CDR3 nucleotides read TGTGCCAGCAGCCCGGCTAGTAGCAATGAGCAGTTCTTC.

The rearrangement uses TRBV29-1 and TRBJ1-1, with D hard to call. The CDR3 is made up of 12 amino acids. The V end was cut by 3 bases, the J end by 3 bases, with 8 bases between. Germline CDR1 reads SQVTM; CDR2 reads ANQGSEA. The CDR3 is CSVEEDYTEAFF. The CDR3 nucleotides read TGCAGCGTTGAGGAGGATTACACTGAAGCTTTCTTT.

This clonotype appeared a few times. J is TRBJ1-4 and V is TRBV7-9, with a possible D match to TRBD1 (6 bases). Germline CDR1 reads SEHNR; CDR2 reads FQNEAQ (reference sequence). The CDR3 spans 16 residues. Between the trimmed V and J ends, which lost 5 bases and 3 bases, there was a span of 16 bases. The CDR3 DNA reads as TGTGCCAGCAGCCCCGGGGGCCGAGAACCTAATGAAAAACTGTTTTTT. Translating gives CASSPGGREPNEKLFF.

The CDR3 nucleotides read TGTGCCAGCAGGGATGTAGCGGGCACCGGGGAGCTGTTTTTT. It is translated as CASRDVAGTGELFF. The J gene is TRBJ2-2, the V gene TRBV28, with TRBD2 matching 7 bases. The CDR3 consists of 14 residues. V trimming: 6 bases; J trimming: 4 bases; junction bases outside the gene matches: 5. CDR1 and CDR2 from the germline V gene are MDHEN and SYDVKM. Using reference TRBV28 and TRBJ2-2 for the parts outside the CDR3, the full variable domain is DVKVTQSSRYLVKRTGEKVFLECVQDMDHENMFWYRQDPGLGLRLIYFSYDVKMKEKGDIPEGYSVSREKKERFSLILESASTNQTSMYLCASRDVAGTGELFFGEGSRLTVL.

The V call is TRBV6-1, the J call TRBJ2-3, with 9 bases matching TRBD2. The CDR3 runs to 15 residues. Trimming at V came to 7 bases and at J to 1 base, leaving 6 bases not matched to a gene. In germline, CDR1 is MNHNS, CDR2 SASEGT. CDR3 nucleotide sequence: TGTGCCAGCAACCCAGCGGGGGGTGGCACAGATACGCAGTATTTT. It codes for CASNPAGGGTDTQYF.

This clonotype was observed at least ten times. The chain uses TRBV12-3 or TRBV12-4 and TRBJ2-7; 9 bases match TRBD1. Trimming removed 4 bases from V and 3 bases from J; junction bases left unmatched: 10. The CDR3 extends over 16 amino acids. Here the CDR3 reads CASSSSRTGEVYEQYV. In DNA, the CDR3 is TGTGCCAGCAGTTCATCTCGGACAGGGGAAGTCTACGAGCAGTACGTC.

This clonotype has a count of ten or more. The chain carries TRBV6-6 and TRBJ1-4; D not certain. Germline CDR1 MNHNY, CDR2 SVGAGI (reference sequence). The length of the CDR3 is 15 residues. With 2 bases removed from V and 0 bases from J, the gap between germline ends came to 7 bases. The CDR3 protein is CASSYITATNEKLFF. CDR3 nucleotide sequence: TGTGCCAGCAGTTACATTACAGCAACTAATGAAAAACTGTTTTTT.

This chain connects TRBV27 to TRBJ2-2; D gene ambiguous. Per germline, CDR1 MNHEY and CDR2 SMNVEV (reference sequence). V lost 2 bases to trimming and J lost 4 bases, with 11 bases between them. CDR3 size: 15 residues. The CDR3 sequence: CASSLTGDITGELFF. For the CDR3, the DNA is TGTGCCAGCAGTTTAACCGGAGATATCACCGGGGAGCTGTTTTTT.

This clonotype has a handful of counts. The chain carries TRBV10-2 and TRBJ1-5; TRBD1 agrees at 7 bases. The CDR3 covers 14 residues. V was pared by 6 bases and J by 4 bases, with 6 bases of the junction left unmatched. Germline CDR1 WSHSY, CDR2 SAAADI. Here the CDR3 DNA reads TGCGCCAGCAGGCAACAGGGGATAAATCAGCCCCAGCATTTT. It specifies CASRQQGINQPQHF.

In this sample, this clonotype turned up many times. The chain is built from TRBV12-3 or TRBV12-4 and TRBJ1-4, with a weak D call TRBD1 (5 bases). Trimming took 7 bases from V and 6 from J, leaving 21 bases between them. The CDR3 consists of 16 residues. The CDR3 bases are TGTGCCAGCACCTTGCGTGGGGTCGGGACGGATGAAAAACTGTTTTTT. It yields the protein CASTLRGVGTDEKLFF.

The CDR3: CASSVVAGPNEKLFF. The DNA of the CDR3 is TGTGCCAGCAGCGTAGTCGCAGGCCCGAATGAAAAACTGTTTTTT. This chain connects TRBV9 to TRBJ1-4; D unclear. Germline values: CDR1 SGDLS, CDR2 YYNGEE. The CDR3 contains 15 residues. V lost 0 bases and J lost 5, with 11 bases in between.

This rearrangement joins TRBV15 to TRBJ1-2, with D perhaps TRBD1 (6 bases). V was cut by 4 bases and J by 3 bases, with 12 bases left in between. Germline assignment: CDR1 LNHNV and CDR2 YYDKDF (reference sequence). The CDR3 sequence is 14 residues long. Here the CDR3 reads CATSNPTGDYGYTF. The CDR3 bases are TGTGCCACCAGCAACCCGACAGGAGACTATGGCTACACCTTC.

This clonotype has a handful of counts. The V and J genes are TRBV5-1 and TRBJ2-7, with 9 positions matching TRBD2. The CDR3 runs 15 residues. The germline gives CDR1 SGHRS, CDR2 YFSETQ. V dropped 1 base and J dropped 2; count of bases not matched to a gene: 4. CDR3 amino acids: CASSLFAGGTYEQYF. CDR3 nucleotide sequence: TGCGCCAGCAGCTTGTTTGCGGGGGGGACCTACGAGCAGTACTTC.

The J gene is TRBJ1-1, the V gene TRBV29-1; 9 bases are a match to TRBD1. Trimming cost V 6 bases and J 3 bases; bases outside gene matches: 11. The CDR3 loop spans 15 amino acids. Germline-derived CDR1 and CDR2 are SQVTM and ANQGSEA. The CDR3 DNA reads as TGCAGCGTAGTTTCCGGGACAGGGTGGGACACTGAAGCTTTCTTT. Amino acid sequence: CSVVSGTGWDTEAFF.

This chain connects TRBV9 to TRBJ2-2; 8 bases are shared with TRBD2. V gave up 0 bases and J gave up 1 base; unmatched junction bases: 2. The CDR3 runs 16 residues. In germline, CDR1 is SGDLS, CDR2 YYNGEE. The CDR3 loop is CASSVELAENTGELFF. The DNA for the CDR3 is TGTGCCAGCAGCGTAGAACTAGCGGAGAACACCGGGGAGCTGTTTTTT.

Ten or more counts support this clonotype. The chain is built from TRBV24-1 and TRBJ1-5; D ambiguous. Germline V gene sequence: CDR1 KGHDR, CDR2 SFDVKD. Trimming shortened V by 1 base and J by 7 bases, and 7 bases separated the two germline ends. There are 13 residues in the CDR3. The CDR3 DNA reads as TGTGCCACCAGTGATTTACGGCTCCAGCCCCAGCATTTT. It encodes CATSDLRLQPQHF.

This clonotype occurred many times. The J gene is TRBJ2-2, the V gene TRBV12-3 or TRBV12-4; 7 bases are shared with TRBD2. This CDR3 comprises 15 residues. V lost 6 bases and J lost 2; bases outside the gene matches: 6. This CDR3 reads CASRSLAENTGELFF. The CDR3 nucleotides are TGTGCCAGCAGATCTCTAGCGGAAAACACCGGGGAGCTGTTTTTT.

This rearrangement joins TRBV25-1 to TRBJ2-7; 9 nucleotides agree with TRBD1. This CDR3 region has 17 residues. Unmatched junction bases numbered 13, after V lost 4 bases and J lost 3 bases. Germline CDR1 MGHDK, CDR2 SYGVNS. The CDR3 bases are TGTGCCAGCAGTGTAAATCCCGGGACAGGGCCTCTCTACGAGCAGTACTTC. This encodes CASSVNPGTGPLYEQYF.